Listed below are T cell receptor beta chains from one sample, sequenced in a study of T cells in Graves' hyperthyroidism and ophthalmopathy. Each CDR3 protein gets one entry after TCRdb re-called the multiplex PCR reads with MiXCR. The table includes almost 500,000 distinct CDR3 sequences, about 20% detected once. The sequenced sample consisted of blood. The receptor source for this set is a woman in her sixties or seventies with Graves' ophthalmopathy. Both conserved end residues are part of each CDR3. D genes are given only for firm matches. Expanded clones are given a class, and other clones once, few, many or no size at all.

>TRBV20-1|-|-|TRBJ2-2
TGCAGTGCTAGCGGGAACACCGGGGAGCTGTTTTTT
CSASGNTGELFF
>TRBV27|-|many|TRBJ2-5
TGTGCCAGCAAGATACGGTACGGGCAGACTAGCCAAGAGACCCAGTACTTC
CASKIRYGQTSQETQYF
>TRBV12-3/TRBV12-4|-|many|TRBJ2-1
TGTGCCAGCTCGGTGAAGGGCGACAATGAGCAGTTCTTC
CASSVKGDNEQFF
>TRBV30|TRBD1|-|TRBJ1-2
TGTGCAACGGGTGGACAGGGAGACGGCTACACCTTC
CATGGQGDGYTF
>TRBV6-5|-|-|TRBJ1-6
TGTGCCAGCAGTTACAACCAGAACCATTCACCCCTCCACTTT
CASSYNQNHSPLHF
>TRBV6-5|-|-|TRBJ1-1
TGTGCCAGCAGTTACTCGAGGAAAAAGCTCACTGAAGCTTTCTTT
CASSYSRKKLTEAFF
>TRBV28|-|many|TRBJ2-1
TGTGCCAGCAGCTACGCTAGCTCCTACAATGAGCAGTTCTTC
CASSYASSYNEQFF
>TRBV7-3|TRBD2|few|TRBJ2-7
TGTGCCAGCAGCTTAGTAGCGGGAGTATCCTACGAGCAGTACTTC
CASSLVAGVSYEQYF
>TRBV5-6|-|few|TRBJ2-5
TGTGCCAGCAGCGGGGAGACAGGTTTGGGGACCCAGTACTTC
CASSGETGLGTQYF
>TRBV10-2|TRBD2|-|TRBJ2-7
TGCGCCAGCAGGCCCCTAGCGGGGTCAGGGGAGCAGTACTTC
CASRPLAGSGEQYF